This is a list of T cell receptor beta chains from one sample in a study of T cell changes during pregnancy in multiple sclerosis. Clones were read by immunoSEQ multiplex PCR, and TCRdb kept only the in-frame ones, dropping some. Of tens of thousands of clones in the sample, 86% were seen once. The sequencing here drew on CD4+ T cells from peripheral blood mononuclear cells, taken in the first trimester of pregnancy. The origin of the receptors is a female donor in good health, enrolled as a control in a pregnancy study. Both conserved end residues are trimmed from each CDR3. Fields, in order: V gene, J gene, CDR3 protein.

V: TRBV25-1; J: TRBJ2-2; CDR3: ASSEAGVYTGELF
V: TRBV11-2; J: TRBJ2-4; CDR3: ASTNKGDNIQY
V: TRBV9; J: TRBJ1-1; CDR3: ASSGGTGGDTEAF
V: TRBV5-1; J: TRBJ2-7; CDR3: ASSLGSFEQY
V: TRBV7-2; J: TRBJ2-5; CDR3: ASSSQRGGDQETQY
V: TRBV4-2; J: TRBJ2-7; CDR3: ASSHSRSGEQY
V: TRBV7-9; J: TRBJ1-1; CDR3: ASSPPIAGGREAF
V: TRBV9; J: TRBJ2-2; CDR3: ASSFGLAGPGELF
V: TRBV18; J: TRBJ1-1; CDR3: ASSPRQTDLNTEAF
V: TRBV6-1; J: TRBJ1-6; CDR3: ALKGAGGNSPLH
V: TRBV6-5; J: TRBJ2-7; CDR3: ASRSTSGGGEQY
V: TRBV5-1; J: TRBJ2-3; CDR3: ASSSAGADTQY
V: TRBV30; J: TRBJ2-7; CDR3: AWSGTGLSSYEQY
V: TRBV28; J: TRBJ2-7; CDR3: ASMEGGPFGQY
V: TRBV15; J: TRBJ2-7; CDR3: ATSTGGPYEQY
V: TRBV2; J: TRBJ2-1; CDR3: ASSETTRGEQF
V: TRBV19; J: TRBJ1-1; CDR3: ASNGRGNTEAF
V: TRBV10-3; J: TRBJ1-5; CDR3: AIRGEDTNQPQH
V: TRBV5-5; J: TRBJ2-7; CDR3: ASSLTQGLFYEQY
V: TRBV6-5; J: TRBJ2-5; CDR3: ASRRTGAETQY
V: TRBV4-2; J: TRBJ2-7; CDR3: ASSQLPGLYEQY
V: TRBV10-2; J: TRBJ2-3; CDR3: ASSERGTSGFERDTQY
V: TRBV7-9; J: TRBJ1-2; CDR3: ASSRMDRESYGYT
V: TRBV18; J: TRBJ1-2; CDR3: ASSSRGRIYGYT
V: TRBV29-1; J: TRBJ1-6; CDR3: SVEAGQGTPLH
V: TRBV7-8; J: TRBJ1-2; CDR3: ASSYREGNYGYT
V: TRBV6-6; J: TRBJ1-2; CDR3: ASSFYPRTGDGYT
V: TRBV28; J: TRBJ1-1; CDR3: ASSLKGVRAF
V: TRBV29-1; J: TRBJ2-3; CDR3: SVRPGADTQY
V: TRBV28; J: TRBJ2-1; CDR3: ASSPNGGTYNEQF
V: TRBV21-1; J: TRBJ1-3; CDR3: ASTLSGNTIY
V: TRBV6-5; J: TRBJ1-5; CDR3: ASSPWGEQPQH
V: TRBV18; J: TRBJ1-3; CDR3: ASSLPRGSSGNTIY
V: TRBV28; J: TRBJ2-7; CDR3: ASRSGGASYEQY
V: TRBV4-1; J: TRBJ2-1; CDR3: ASSQVTSDYNEQF
V: TRBV10-1; J: TRBJ2-1; CDR3: ASRNKTRRTVRLYNEQF
V: TRBV7-3; J: TRBJ2-1; CDR3: ASRSPETSGSYSYNEQF
V: TRBV6-1; J: TRBJ2-7; CDR3: ASTSLTGNEQY
V: TRBV13; J: TRBJ2-2; CDR3: ASSSGRLAENTGELF
V: TRBV5-4; J: TRBJ2-3; CDR3: ASRASGRDTDTQY
V: TRBV7-8; J: TRBJ1-5; CDR3: ASSSLLGQGLNQPQH
V: TRBV5-1; J: TRBJ1-3; CDR3: ASSLNEAGGGNTIY
V: TRBV4-1; J: TRBJ1-5; CDR3: ASSQGLTDQPQH
V: TRBV7-2; J: TRBJ1-5; CDR3: ASSLAFGGPGNQPQH
V: TRBV16; J: TRBJ2-7; CDR3: ASSQETGEQY
V: TRBV10-3; J: TRBJ2-1; CDR3: AISFSGGAGVYNEQF
V: TRBV5-1; J: TRBJ1-3; CDR3: ASSFAQGNTIY
V: TRBV20-1; J: TRBJ2-5; CDR3: SAGQEETQY
V: TRBV28; J: TRBJ2-7; CDR3: ASFRSGSSYEQY
V: TRBV7-9; J: TRBJ1-6; CDR3: ASSLINSPLH
V: TRBV27; J: TRBJ1-3; CDR3: ASSLSRRGSGNTIY